These 25 T cell receptor beta chains were all obtained from the same sample, sequenced in a study of blood T cell repertoires in COVID-19. Sequenced by immunoSEQ multiplex PCR; TCRdb stores in-frame clones only, minus some. The sample holds tens of thousands of clones, roughly 91% seen once. The sequenced material came from peripheral blood. The receptor source for this set is a human donor in a cohort sampled during active COVID-19.

J is TRBJ2-4 and V is TRBV2; D may be TRBD2 (6 bases). CDR1 SNHLY and CDR2 FYNNEI come from the germline V gene. Deletions cut 3 bases from V and 2 bases from J, with 8 bases between. The CDR3 is 14 residues long. CDR3 bases: TGTGCCAGCAGTGAGGACTATTCCAAAAACATTCAGTACTTC. Protein: CASSEDYSKNIQYF.

This clone was counted between two and nine times. The rearrangement joins TRBV10-1 to TRBJ2-7; 12 nucleotides match TRBD2. Per the germline V gene, CDR1 is WNHNN and CDR2 is SYGVQD (reference sequence). CDR3 length: 15 amino acids. The V gene end was trimmed by 2 bases and the J gene end by 4 bases; junction bases not matched to a gene: 3. CDR3 residues: CASSEGLAGIYEQYF. The CDR3 DNA reads TGCGCCAGCAGTGAGGGACTAGCGGGGATATACGAGCAGTACTTC.

The CDR3 DNA reads as TGTGCCAGCAGAAACCGGAGGGGGCTGAACACTGAAGCTTTCTTT. Its translation is CASRNRRGLNTEAFF. This sequence joins TRBV11-2 and TRBJ1-1, with 7 positions matching TRBD1. In germline, CDR1 is SGHAT, CDR2 FQNNGV. This CDR3 has 15 amino acids. The V and J ends lost 6 bases and 0 bases, in that order; junction bases with no gene match: 7.

The V gene is TRBV9, the J gene TRBJ2-5; possible D gene TRBD2, 5 bases. Germline CDR1 is SGDLS and CDR2 is YYNGEE. The CDR3 runs to 15 residues. V was clipped by 4 bases and J by 1 base, with 14 bases between them. CDR3 amino acids: CASSPGRGRQETQYF. CDR3 DNA: TGTGCCAGCAGCCCCGGGCGAGGGCGCCAAGAGACCCAGTACTTC.

The chain couples TRBV27 to TRBJ2-2; 9 bases fit TRBD2. The CDR3 has 15 amino acids. V lost 2 bases to trimming and J lost 3 bases; unmatched junction nucleotides: 1. Germline-derived CDR1 and CDR2 are MNHEY and SMNVEV (reference sequence). CDR3 DNA sequence: TGTGCCAGCAGTTTACTAGCGGGATACACCGGGGAGCTGTTTTTT. Its translation is CASSLLAGYTGELFF.

V gene TRBV3-1 (or the pseudogene TRBV3-2) combines with J gene TRBJ1-6, with TRBD1 matching over 7 bases. The germline CDR1 and CDR2 sequences are LGHDT and YNNKEL (reference sequence). The CDR3 has 15 amino acids. Germline trimming cut 4 bases from V and 13 bases from J; bases unmatched to any gene: 13. The CDR3 here is CASSPGDSNSAPLHF. CDR3 sequence (DNA): TGTGCCAGCAGCCCGGGGGACAGTAACAGTGCGCCCCTCCACTTT.

This chain uses TRBV5-6 with TRBJ2-5; TRBD2 is a possible D gene (5 bases). V was trimmed by 0 bases and J by 3 bases, leaving 12 bases between them. Germline values: CDR1 SGHDT, CDR2 YYEEEE. CDR3 length: 15 amino acids. CDR3 region: CASSLAGGSKETQYF. In DNA, the CDR3 is TGTGCCAGCAGCTTGGCCGGTGGGAGTAAAGAGACCCAGTACTTC.

V and J are TRBV15 and TRBJ2-7, with D tentatively TRBD2 (7 bases). This CDR3 is built from 14 residues. Between the trimmed V and J ends, which lost 1 base and 5 bases, there was a span of 12 bases. Germline values: CDR1 LNHNV, CDR2 YYDKDF (reference sequence). The CDR3 loop reads CATSRAGGGNEQYF. The CDR3 bases are TGTGCCACCAGCAGAGCGGGGGGCGGAAACGAGCAGTACTTC.

This clone was recorded a few times. The gene calls are TRBV18 and TRBJ1-6; D is unresolved. The length of the CDR3 is 14 residues. The V gene lost 0 bases and the J gene lost 5 bases, with 5 bases spanning the gap. CDR1 and CDR2 from the germline V gene are KGHSH and LQKENI. The CDR3 protein is CASSPPSNNSPLHF. In DNA form, the CDR3 reads TGTGCCAGCTCACCACCTAGCAATAATTCACCCCTCCACTTT.

This clone was seen more than once but under ten times. V gene TRBV10-3 combines with J gene TRBJ1-5, with D maybe TRBD1 (5 bases). Trimming took off 4 bases at V and 2 bases at J, with 9 bases between the two ends. Germline V gene sequence: CDR1 ENHRY, CDR2 SYGVKD. The CDR3 sequence is 14 residues long. CDR3 in amino acids: CAISGGEGNQPQHF. The CDR3 DNA reads TGTGCCATCAGTGGAGGGGAGGGCAATCAGCCCCAGCATTTT.

This rearrangement joins TRBV19 to TRBJ2-7; possibly TRBD2 for D (6 bases). Germline loops: CDR1 LNHDA, CDR2 SQIVND (reference sequence). This CDR3 has 16 residues. V dropped 5 bases and J dropped 7 bases, with 24 bases sitting between them. CDR3 sequence (DNA): TGTGCCAGTAGTCCTGCCCAGACTAGGACCACTGGGGAGCAGTACTTC. Encoded protein: CASSPAQTRTTGEQYF.

The V gene is TRBV7-2, the J gene TRBJ1-1; 9 bases are a match to TRBD1. This CDR3 is 11 amino acids long. Germline assignment: CDR1 SGHTA and CDR2 FQGNSA. The trim removed 4 bases at V and 11 bases at J, leaving 2 bases unmatched. The CDR3 is CASSSGQGAFF. The CDR3 DNA is TGTGCCAGCAGCTCAGGACAGGGGGCTTTCTTT.

This chain connects TRBV6-5 to TRBJ2-2, with 7 bases fitting TRBD1. From germline, CDR1 is MNHEY and CDR2 SVGAGI. Trimming took 6 bases from V and 0 from J; bases not matched to a gene: 4. The CDR3 has 15 residues. DNA for the CDR3: TGTGCCAGCAGCCCCGGGACAGCGAACACCGGGGAGCTGTTTTTT. As protein: CASSPGTANTGELFF.

The chain combines TRBV5-8 with TRBJ2-1; D not resolved. Germline-derived CDR1 and CDR2 are SGHTS and YDEGEE. The CDR3 contains 13 residues. V lost 4 bases and J 4 bases, leaving 9 bases between the germline ends. CDR3 sequence: CASSTAPYNEQFF. CDR3 nucleotide sequence: TGTGCCAGCAGCACAGCTCCATACAATGAGCAGTTCTTC.

V and J are TRBV19 and TRBJ2-7; 8 positions agree with TRBD2. The CDR3 consists of 13 residues. Germline V CDR1 and CDR2: LNHDA, SQIVND (reference sequence). With 8 bases clipped from V and 2 bases from J, the junction kept 5 bases outside the gene matches. The chain's CDR3 is CASRAGGTYEQYF. CDR3 nucleotide sequence: TGTGCCAGTCGCGCGGGAGGCACCTACGAGCAGTACTTC.

V gene TRBV7-2 combines with J gene TRBJ1-1; no clear D gene. This CDR3 comprises 14 residues. V was cut by 5 bases and J by 2 bases, with 12 bases left in between. Germline V CDR1 and CDR2: SGHTA, FQGNSA. The CDR3 DNA follows: TGTGCCAGCAGCCCCCGGACGGGAAACACTGAAGCTTTCTTT. Its translation: CASSPRTGNTEAFF.

The chain joins TRBV29-1 to TRBJ2-3, with 7 bases that match TRBD1. CDR3 length: 13 amino acids. Germline V gene sequence: CDR1 SQVTM, CDR2 ANQGSEA. The J segment lost 4 bases and the V segment lost 5 bases, leaving 6 bases of the junction unmatched. In DNA form, the CDR3 reads TGCAGCGTTATGACAGGGAGCCCAGATACGCAGTATTTT. It is translated as CSVMTGSPDTQYF.

CDR3 sequence: CASSRAGTGNTEAFF. The CDR3 DNA sequence: TGTGCCAGTAGTAGGGCCGGGACAGGGAACACTGAAGCTTTCTTT. The chain couples TRBV19 to TRBJ1-1; TRBD1 matches 8 bases. The CDR3 runs 15 residues. CDR1 LNHDA and CDR2 SQIVND come from the germline V gene (reference sequence). V was pared by 4 bases and J by 1 base, with 5 bases of the junction left unmatched.

CDR3 DNA: TGTGCCAGCAGTTTATCGCCGAAAGAGACTAGCGGGAGGTTATCCTACAATGAGCAGTTCTTC. As protein: CASSLSPKETSGRLSYNEQFF. The J gene is TRBJ2-1, the V gene TRBV27; 13 bases line up with TRBD2. Germline V gene data show CDR1 as MNHEY and CDR2 as SMNVEV (reference sequence). The CDR3 is 21 residues long. The V and J ends lost 0 bases and 1 base, in that order; junction bases with no gene match: 12.

J is TRBJ1-1 and V is TRBV7-2, with 8 positions matching TRBD1. V lost 3 bases to trimming and J lost 1 base; unmatched junction nucleotides: 1. Germline-derived CDR1 and CDR2 are SGHTA and FQGNSA. CDR3 length: 14 amino acids. This CDR3 is CASSLGTGNTEAFF. CDR3 sequence (DNA): TGTGCCAGCAGCTTGGGGACAGGGAACACTGAAGCTTTCTTT.

The chain joins TRBV5-4 to TRBJ2-5; a weak D match, TRBD2 (5 bases). The germline V gene has CDR1 SGHNT and CDR2 YYREEE (reference sequence). This CDR3 is 12 amino acids long. V was trimmed by 5 bases and J by 5 bases, leaving 10 bases between them. CDR3 residues: CASRDGGETQYF. The CDR3 DNA sequence: TGTGCCAGCAGGGACGGCGGGGAGACCCAGTACTTC. Filled out from reference TRBV5-4 and TRBJ2-5, the complete variable domain reads ETGVTQSPTHLIKTRGQQVTLRCSSQSGHNTVSWYQQALGQGPQFIFQYYREEENGRGNFPPRFSGLQFPNYSSELNVNALELDDSALYLCASRDGGETQYFGPGTRLLVL.

The chain has TRBV24-1 and TRBJ2-5, with TRBD1 identical over 12 bases. J lost 4 bases, V lost 3 bases, and 5 bases had no gene match. The CDR3 extends over 16 amino acids. CDR1 is KGHDR, CDR2 SFDVKD, per germline. Here the CDR3 reads CATSDPGQGAGETQYF. The CDR3 bases are TGTGCCACCAGTGATCCGGGACAGGGGGCAGGAGAGACCCAGTACTTC.

This clone was picked up one time. The rearrangement joins TRBV19 to TRBJ1-2; 8 bases fit TRBD1. Trimming cost V 5 bases and J 4 bases; bases outside gene matches: 6. This CDR3 spans 14 amino acids. Germline lookup yields CDR1 LNHDA and CDR2 SQIVND (reference sequence). CDR3 nucleotides: TGTGCCAGTAGTCTCAGGGGGCCTGGCTATGGCTACACCTTC. Its protein is CASSLRGPGYGYTF.

The V call is TRBV12-5, the J call TRBJ1-1, with a possible D match to TRBD1 (6 bases). Germline V gene sequence: CDR1 LGHNT, CDR2 FRNRAP. The germline V and J ends were trimmed by 6 bases and 1 base, with 12 bases remaining between them. This CDR3 has 14 residues. The CDR3: CASGPNRENTEAFF. The DNA for the CDR3 is TGTGCTAGTGGCCCCAACAGGGAGAACACTGAAGCTTTCTTT.

This chain joins TRBV6-5 and TRBJ2-7; TRBD2 might be the D (5 bases). V lost 6 bases to trimming and J lost 0 bases, with 15 bases between them. The CDR3 covers 15 residues. Looked up from germline, CDR1 is MNHEY and CDR2 is SVGAGI. CDR3 region: CASSLLLGSSYEQYF. The CDR3 region has the DNA TGTGCCAGCAGCCTACTCCTAGGGAGCTCCTACGAGCAGTACTTC.